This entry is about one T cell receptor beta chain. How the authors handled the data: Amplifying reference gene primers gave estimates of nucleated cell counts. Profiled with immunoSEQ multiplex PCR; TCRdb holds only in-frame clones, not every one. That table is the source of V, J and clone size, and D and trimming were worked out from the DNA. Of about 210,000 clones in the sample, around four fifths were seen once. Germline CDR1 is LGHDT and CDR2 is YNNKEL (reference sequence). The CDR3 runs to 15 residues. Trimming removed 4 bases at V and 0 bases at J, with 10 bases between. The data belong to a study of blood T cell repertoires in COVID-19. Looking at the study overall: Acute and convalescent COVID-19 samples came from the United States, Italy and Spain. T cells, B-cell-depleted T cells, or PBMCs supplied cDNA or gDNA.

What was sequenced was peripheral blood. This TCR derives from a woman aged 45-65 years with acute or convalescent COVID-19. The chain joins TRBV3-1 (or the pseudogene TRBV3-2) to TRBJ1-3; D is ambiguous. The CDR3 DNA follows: TGTGCCAGCAGCCCCGGCGGGTTCTCTGGAAACACCATATATTTT. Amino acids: CASSPGGFSGNTIYF.